This TCR beta chain was captured by sequencing in a study of CD8 T cells in Susac syndrome. V gave up 0 bases and J gave up 2 bases, with 17 bases separating them. The germline V gene encodes CDR1 DFQATT and CDR2 SNEGSKA (reference sequence). The CDR3 length is 16 residues. Reverse transcription of roughly 0.5 to 1 ug RNA was carried out with random hexamers. TCRdb re-analysed the immunoSEQ multiplex PCR reads in MiXCR, keeping a single row per CDR3 protein. The repertoire has about 150,000 distinct CDR3 sequences, roughly 94% of them found once; the top ten carry around 0.21%. The sample consisted of CD8+ T cells from PBMCs. This receptor was taken from a human donor with multiple sclerosis. This rearrangement joins TRBV20-1 to TRBJ2-7; D call uncertain. The CDR3 is CSARDYRAEPPYEQYF. The DNA for the CDR3 is TGCAGTGCTAGAGATTACCGGGCGGAACCACCCTACGAGCAGTACTTC.